The 5 T cell receptor beta chains reported below all come from one sample, sequenced in a study of sequential checkpoint blockade in melanoma. TCRdb's table, derived via immunoSEQ multiplex PCR, lists solely in-frame clones and lacks some. The table records some 30,000 clones, about 89% of them present only once. Indicated treatment: randomized to nivolumab then ipilimumab (arm A) or the reverse (arm B). The sample consisted of CD8+ T cells sorted from blood (inferred from file names), taken from a patient given nivolumab and ipilimumab in sequence. The receptors shown here come from a human donor with melanoma.

The genes are TRBV5-8 and TRBJ2-5; perhaps TRBD1 as D (5 bases). The CDR3 consists of 14 residues. From germline, CDR1 is SGHTS and CDR2 YDEGEE. Trimming took off 2 bases at V and 0 bases at J, with 8 bases between the two ends. The CDR3 is CASSLGHHQETQYF. For the CDR3, the DNA is TGTGCCAGCAGCTTAGGACACCACCAAGAGACCCAGTACTTC.

The chain uses TRBV7-8 and TRBJ2-5; D perhaps matches TRBD1 (6 bases). The J call could be wrong; TRBJ2-7 is a better fit for the DNA end. Germline V CDR1 and CDR2: SGHVS, FQNEAQ. The CDR3 runs 15 residues. DNA for the CDR3: TGTGCCAGCAGCTTAGGCGTAGAGGGGGCCTACGAGCAGTACTTC. It specifies CASSLGVEGAYEQYF.

This chain links TRBV7-9 with TRBJ2-1; D gene uncertain. Germline V lookup: CDR1 SEHNR, CDR2 FQNEAQ (reference sequence). CDR3 length: 13 residues. Trimming cost V 3 bases and J 5 bases, with 8 bases left between them. CDR3 residues: CASSFRLDNEQFF. Written as DNA, the CDR3 is TGTGCCAGCAGCTTCCGACTCGACAATGAGCAGTTCTTC.

CDR3 in amino acids: CASSKGQGIPTGELFF. CDR3 nucleotide sequence: TGTGCCAGCAGCAAGGGACAGGGGATTCCCACCGGGGAGCTGTTTTTT. The chain couples TRBV13 to TRBJ2-2; 10 nucleotides align to TRBD1. This CDR3 spans 16 amino acids. After removal of 5 bases from V and 4 bases from J, the junction contained 7 bases not matched to a gene. Germline CDR1 and CDR2: PRHDT and FYEKMQ (reference sequence).

This clone has only a few counts. The chain joins TRBV6-5 to TRBJ1-4, with D uncertain. The V end was cut by 5 bases, the J end by 13 bases, with 14 bases between. The CDR3 consists of 12 residues. The germline gives CDR1 MNHEY, CDR2 SVGAGI. As DNA, the CDR3 is TGTGCCAGCAGTCCGGCGGGGTTTAGACTGTTTTTT. It specifies CASSPAGFRLFF.